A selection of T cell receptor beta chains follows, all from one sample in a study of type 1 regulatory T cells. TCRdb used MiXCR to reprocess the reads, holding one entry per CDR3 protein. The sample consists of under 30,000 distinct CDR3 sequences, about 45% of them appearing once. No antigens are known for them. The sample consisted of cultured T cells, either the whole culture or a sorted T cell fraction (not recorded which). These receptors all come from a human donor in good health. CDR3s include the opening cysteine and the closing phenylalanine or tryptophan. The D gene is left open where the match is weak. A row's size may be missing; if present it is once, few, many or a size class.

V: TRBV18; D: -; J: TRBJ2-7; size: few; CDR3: CASSPSGSYEQYF; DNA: TGTGCCAGCTCACCATCCGGGTCCTACGAGCAGTACTTC
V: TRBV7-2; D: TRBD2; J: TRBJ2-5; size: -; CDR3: CASSFGLAVQETQYF; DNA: TGTGCCAGCAGCTTCGGCCTAGCGGTCCAAGAGACCCAGTACTTC
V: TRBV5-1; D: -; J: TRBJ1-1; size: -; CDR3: CASSPIKGTEAFF; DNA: TGCGCCAGCAGCCCAATAAAGGGCACTGAAGCTTTCTTT
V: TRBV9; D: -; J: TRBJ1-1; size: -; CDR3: CASSVRHSGEAFF; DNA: TGTGCCAGCAGCGTCCGACATTCAGGTGAAGCTTTCTTT
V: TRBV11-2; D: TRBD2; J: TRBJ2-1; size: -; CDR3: CASSPRQGGGANEQFF; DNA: TGTGCCAGCAGCCCACGTCAGGGCGGGGGGGCGAATGAGCAGTTCTTC
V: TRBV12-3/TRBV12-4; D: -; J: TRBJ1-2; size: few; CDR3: CASSLGRGLYGYTF; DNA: TGTGCCAGCAGTTTGGGGAGGGGGTTGTATGGCTACACCTTC
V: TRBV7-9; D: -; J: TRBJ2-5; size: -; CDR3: CASSLHGETQYF; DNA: TGTGCCAGCAGCTTACACGGAGAGACCCAGTACTTC
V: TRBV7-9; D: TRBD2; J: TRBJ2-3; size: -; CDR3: CASSLFGGGSTDTQYF; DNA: TGTGCCAGCAGCTTATTCGGGGGGGGGAGCACAGATACGCAGTATTTT
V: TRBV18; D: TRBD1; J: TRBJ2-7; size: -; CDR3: CASSTTGGGHEQYF; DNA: TGTGCCAGCTCAACAACAGGGGGCGGCCACGAGCAGTACTTC
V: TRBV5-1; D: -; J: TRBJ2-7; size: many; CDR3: CASSLVTGSNYEQYF; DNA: TGCGCCAGCAGCTTGGTTACAGGGTCCAACTACGAGCAGTACTTC
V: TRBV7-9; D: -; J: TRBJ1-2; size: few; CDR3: CASSLRTNYGYTF; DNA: TGTGCCAGCAGCTTAAGGACTAACTATGGCTACACCTTC
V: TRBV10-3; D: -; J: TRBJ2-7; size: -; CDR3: CAISESWGSSYKQYF; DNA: TGTGCCATCAGTGAGTCATGGGGCAGCTCCTACAAGCAGTACTTC
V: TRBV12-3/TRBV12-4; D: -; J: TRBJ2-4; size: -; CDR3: CASSPFMGAGAKNIQYF; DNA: TGTGCCAGCAGTCCATTCATGGGGGCGGGAGCCAAAAACATTCAGTACTTC
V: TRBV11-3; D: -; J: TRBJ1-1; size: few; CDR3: CASSYGGLNTEAFF; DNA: TGTGCCAGCAGCTACGGGGGCTTGAACACTGAAGCTTTCTTT
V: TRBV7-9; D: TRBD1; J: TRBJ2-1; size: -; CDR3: CASSPPGTGNEQFF; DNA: TGTGCCAGCAGCCCACCCGGGACAGGGAATGAGCAGTTCTTC
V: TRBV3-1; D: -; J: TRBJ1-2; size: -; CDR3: CASSPLPSQPWNYTF; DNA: TGTGCCAGCAGCCCTTTACCAAGTCAACCTTGGAACTACACCTTC
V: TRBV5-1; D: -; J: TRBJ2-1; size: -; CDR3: CASSSGGTYNEQFF; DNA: TGCGCCAGCAGCTCCGGGGGAACCTACAATGAGCAGTTCTTC
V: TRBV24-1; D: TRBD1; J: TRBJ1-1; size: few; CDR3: CATSASDRGNTEAFF; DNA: TGTGCCACCAGTGCGTCGGACAGGGGAAACACTGAAGCTTTCTTT
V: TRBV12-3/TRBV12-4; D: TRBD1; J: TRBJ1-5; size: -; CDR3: CATGGRGFSNQPQHF; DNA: TGTGCCACTGGGGGCAGGGGGTTTAGCAATCAGCCCCAGCATTTT
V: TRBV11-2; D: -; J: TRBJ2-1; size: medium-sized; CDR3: CASSLGGSRQGEQFF; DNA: TGTGCCAGCAGCTTAGGGGGGAGTAGGCAAGGTGAGCAGTTCTTC
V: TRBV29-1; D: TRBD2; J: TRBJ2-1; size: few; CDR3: CSCRWRGDYNEQFF; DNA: TGCAGCTGCCGGTGGCGGGGGGACTACAATGAGCAGTTCTTC
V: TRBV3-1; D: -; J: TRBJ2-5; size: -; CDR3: CASNLRVAWETQYF; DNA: TGTGCCAGCAACTTAAGGGTGGCGTGGGAGACCCAGTACTTC
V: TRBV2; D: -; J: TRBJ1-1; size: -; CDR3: CASSGMANTEAFF; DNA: TGTGCCAGCAGTGGAATGGCAAACACTGAAGCTTTCTTT
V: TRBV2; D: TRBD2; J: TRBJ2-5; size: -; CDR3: CASSEPASGGQETQYF; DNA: TGTGCCAGCAGTGAACCGGCTAGCGGGGGGCAAGAGACCCAGTACTTC
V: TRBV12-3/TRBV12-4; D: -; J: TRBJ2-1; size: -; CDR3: CANSSSWAGTTYNEQFF; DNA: TGTGCCAACAGCTCCAGCTGGGCGGGGACCACCTACAATGAGCAGTTCTTC
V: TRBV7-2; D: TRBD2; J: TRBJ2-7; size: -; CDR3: CASSPGTIRTYEQYF; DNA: TGTGCCAGCAGCCCAGGGACTATTAGAACCTACGAGCAGTACTTC
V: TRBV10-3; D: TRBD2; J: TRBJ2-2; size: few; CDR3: CAISTSGATGELFF; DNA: TGTGCCATATCAACTAGCGGGGCCACCGGGGAGCTGTTTTTT
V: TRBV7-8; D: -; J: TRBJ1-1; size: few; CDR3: CAVRAFGGGTEAFF; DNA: TGTGCCGTCCGGGCGTTTGGGGGGGGCACTGAAGCTTTCTTT
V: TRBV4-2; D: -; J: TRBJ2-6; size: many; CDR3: CASSHGTDYSGANVLTF; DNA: TGTGCCAGCAGCCACGGGACGGACTACTCTGGGGCCAACGTCCTGACTTTC
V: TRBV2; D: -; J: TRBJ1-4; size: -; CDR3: CASSELGITEKLFF; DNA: TGTGCCAGCAGTGAACTGGGTATAACAGAAAAACTGTTTTTT
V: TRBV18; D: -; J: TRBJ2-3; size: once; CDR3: CASSPPAASTDTRYF; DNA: TGTGCCAGCTCACCACCGGCAGCCAGCACAGATACGCGGTATTTT
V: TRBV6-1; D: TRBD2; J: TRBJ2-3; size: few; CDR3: CASSETVALAGGQDTQYF; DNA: TGTGCCAGCAGTGAAACAGTCGCTCTAGCGGGGGGGCAAGATACGCAGTATTTT
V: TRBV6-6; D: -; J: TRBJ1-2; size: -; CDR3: CASSYSNKDYGYTF; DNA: TGTGCCAGCAGTTACTCGAATAAGGACTATGGCTACACCTTC
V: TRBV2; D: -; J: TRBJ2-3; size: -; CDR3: CASSVGPWASTDTQYF; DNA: TGTGCCAGCAGTGTAGGACCGTGGGCCAGCACAGATACGCAGTATTTT
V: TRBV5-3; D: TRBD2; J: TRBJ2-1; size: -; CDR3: CARSLRSQRASGANNEQFF; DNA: TGTGCCAGAAGCTTGAGGAGCCAGCGTGCTAGCGGGGCCAACAATGAGCAGTTCTTC
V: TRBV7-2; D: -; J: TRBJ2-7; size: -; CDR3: CASSLWSGRVEQYF; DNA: TGTGCCAGCAGCTTATGGTCAGGGAGAGTCGAGCAGTACTTC
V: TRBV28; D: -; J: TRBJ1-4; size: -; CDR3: CASRRSGETEKLFF; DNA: TGTGCCAGCAGAAGGTCTGGGGAGACGGAAAAACTGTTTTTT
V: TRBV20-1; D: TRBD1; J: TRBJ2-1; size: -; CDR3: CSAPNDRVGYNEQFF; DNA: TGCAGTGCGCCCAACGACAGGGTAGGCTACAATGAGCAGTTCTTC
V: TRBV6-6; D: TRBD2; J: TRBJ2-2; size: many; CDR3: CASRLTSDTGELFF; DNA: TGTGCCAGCAGGCTTACTAGCGACACCGGGGAGCTGTTTTTT
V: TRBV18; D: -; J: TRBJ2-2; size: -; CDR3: CASSPVRTDTGELFF; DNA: TGTGCCAGCTCTCCAGTCCGCACAGACACCGGGGAGCTGTTTTTT
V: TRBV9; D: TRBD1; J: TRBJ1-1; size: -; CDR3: CASSVWDSESSGAFF; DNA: TGTGCCAGCAGCGTGTGGGACAGCGAGAGTTCTGGGGCTTTCTTT
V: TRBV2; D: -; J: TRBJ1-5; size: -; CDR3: CASSEAKSAGNQPQHF; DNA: TGTGCCAGCAGTGAAGCGAAATCGGCAGGCAATCAGCCCCAGCATTTT
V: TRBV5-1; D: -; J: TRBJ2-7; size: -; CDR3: CASSVTAGTYEQYF; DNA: TGCGCCAGCAGCGTGACGGCGGGGACCTACGAGCAGTACTTC
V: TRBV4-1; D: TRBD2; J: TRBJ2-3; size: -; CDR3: CASSQRGGLADTQYF; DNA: TGCGCCAGCAGCCAACGGGGGGGCCTCGCAGATACGCAGTATTTT
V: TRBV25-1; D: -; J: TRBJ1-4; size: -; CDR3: CASSEPGRQSEKLFF; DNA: TGTGCCAGCAGTGAGCCAGGGAGGCAAAGTGAAAAACTGTTTTTT